This record looks at one T cell receptor beta chain sequence and its context. Its specificity is not known. The CDR3 sequence is 17 residues long. Trimming cost V 0 bases and J 3 bases; bases outside gene matches: 10. The V gene's germline CDR1 is ENHRY and CDR2 SYGVKD. Clones were sequenced by immunoSEQ multiplex PCR, and TCRdb holds only the in-frame ones, with some missing. The sample has about 74,000 clones, around 84% seen once; the top ten hold 6.6%. This sample stems from a study of OX40 agonist ivuxolimab in advanced cancers. Study details: It was permissible to have had prior anti-PD-1, anti-PD-L1 or anti-CTLA-4 therapy, and 40% had some. Three partial responders included one hepatocellular carcinoma patient and two cutaneous melanoma patients. Whole-study findings and limits: Relative to CD4+, CD8+ T cells held more expanded clones on average.

V is TRBV10-3 and J is TRBJ2-5; 7 bases align to TRBD1. The receptor was isolated from an adult with an advanced solid tumor such as melanoma, head and neck, liver or kidney cancer. The sample was CD4+ or CD8+ T cells sorted from blood, taken in a trial of the OX40 agonist ivuxolimab. Here the CDR3 DNA reads TGTGCCATCAGTGAGTCGTATGGGACAGCCATAAAAGAGACCCAGTACTTC. Residues: CAISESYGTAIKETQYF.